Listed here is a single T cell receptor (beta chain). Its binding antigen is unknown. Base qualities are not recorded, but no much larger clone differs from it by a single base. This entry is derived from a study of regulatory T cells in long-lasting Graves disease (dated by TCRdb to 2020 to 2022). Notes on the research overall: Newly diagnosed Graves' disease patients had taken antithyroid drugs for less than 3 months. A total of around 35 samples underwent TCR sequencing, from roughly 13 patients with persistent Graves' disease and some 20 patients with newly diagnosed Graves' disease. The study took place in China and was registered as a clinical trial. Patients with persistent Graves' disease were compared with patients with newly diagnosed Graves' disease using TCR sequencing and RNA sequencing of peripheral blood. The paper as a whole reports these results and caveats: Persistent disease showed preferential use of TRBV28, TRBJ1-2 and TRBJ2-5, whereas newly diagnosed disease favored TRBV20-1 and TRBJ2-1. The study examined only peripheral blood because the primary lesion, thyroid tissue, could not be accessed. Compared with newly diagnosed patients, patients with persistent Graves' disease had lower TCR Shannon entropy and fewer highly expanded clones, which suggests clonal expansion. As a limitation, the authors acknowledged that the small sample size may reduce accuracy. Only the TCR beta chain was sequenced and analyzed. A larger number of public clonotypes was shared among persistent patients (2,741) than among newly diagnosed patients (roughly 1,000).

The method was multiplex PCR. Sequencing was carried out with an Illumina HiSeq 4000. iRepertoire HTBI primers and Arm-PCR amplification of CDR3 regions were used to construct TCR beta libraries. Gel purification was performed on PCR products prior to sequencing. The original pipeline was this. A total of around 66 TRBV and 14 TRBJ segments were identified across samples and were used for gene usage analysis of CDR3 amino acid clonotypes. COPE and FqMerger were used to merge filtered high-quality paired reads into contigs. BLAST was used to align contigs to the IMGT TRBV, TRBD and TRBJ reference genes, and CDR3 was defined following IMGT. Clonotypes above 0.1% frequency were classified as highly expanded clones. Shannon entropy served as the measure of repertoire diversity, while the Gini coefficient captured V-J evenness. A clonotype was considered public if more than one individual shared it. TCRdb handled the public reads itself, with Q25 trimming in fastp and clone calling in MiXCR, and kept productive beta chains. When rows share a CDR3 protein, they turn into one entry using the most common DNA and genes. The V and J calls, along with clone size, are taken from TCRdb and not from the paper's own processing. The table for this sample lists hundreds of thousands of distinct CDR3 sequences; 15% to 20% of them were counted only once. 15% to 20% of the sample is held by the ten biggest clonotypes.

The CDR3 contains 15 residues, cysteine and phenylalanine counted. Of all the DNA, just the CDR3 is kept, 45 bases in frame from base 1. Via the germline V gene (reference sequence), CDR1 is MNHEY and CDR2 SMNVEV. V drops 7 bases and J drops 2 bases, leaving 16 bases in between. In the paper's terms, the time point label means: newly diagnosed GD, antithyroid drugs for less than 3 months. For both TCR sequencing and RNA sequencing, RNA was extracted from PBMCs in TRIzol. The diagnosis of Graves' disease was made according to American Thyroid Association guidelines. Patients for the study were recruited at an endocrinology department in Xi'an, China. From each patient, about 9 milliliters of peripheral blood was collected into an EDTA anticoagulant tube. PBMCs were isolated by Ficoll Paque Plus density gradient separation without further T cell sorting. An Agilent 2100 Bioanalyzer and agarose gel were used to check RNA quality, while a NanoDrop 2000 measured RNA concentration.

The sample also formed part of further work on T cells in Graves' hyperthyroidism and ophthalmopathy. Looking at the second paper: Stable Graves' hyperthyroidism was defined as the absence of progression to ophthalmopathy over 18 months of follow-up. Hyperthyroidism patients were newly diagnosed, with disease duration under 2 months, and aged 18 to 65 years. Exclusion was applied to patients with uncontrolled infections, other autoimmune diseases, pregnancy or lactation. Diagnoses were based on clinical symptoms, serum thyroxine and TRAb, thyroid ultrasound and orbital computed tomography. For the first round of RT-PCR on the TCR CDR3, the HTBI primer set was used together with the Qiagen OneStep RT-PCR kit. Most expanded thyroid clonotypes (frequency above 0.001) were also found in blood, which suggests that blood repertoires may mirror thyroid immune responses. In cross-validation, a model built on a 13 V-J signature told ophthalmopathy apart from stable hyperthyroidism with 85% to 90% sensitivity and approximately 81% specificity, and in testing the same model reached 80%/75%. During validation, the model predicted progression to ophthalmopathy a median of around 7 months ahead of onset, with almost 71% sensitivity and 72% to 85% specificity. To identify TCR V-J signatures that set the groups apart, the researchers used a discovery cohort of more than 95 patients, made up of 43 with Graves' ophthalmopathy and 57 with stable Graves' hyperthyroidism. Whether ophthalmopathy could be predicted prospectively was tested in an independent validation cohort made up of approximately 19 hyperthyroidism patients plus 17 patients who later progressed to ophthalmopathy. The approximately 90 discovery patients were divided at random into training and test sets in a 7:3 ratio. In over five Graves' hyperthyroidism patients, the study also compared T-cell repertoires from thyroid tissue with T-cell repertoires from blood. Once sampling was done, hyperthyroidism patients were given methimazole at a starting dose of 30 mg daily, whereas ophthalmopathy patients were given high-dose intravenous methylprednisolone. A second multiplex PCR round built the libraries, followed by size selection and purification. Sequencing of the libraries was done on an Illumina HiSeq2000 using paired-end 100 bp reads. SOAPnuke was used to process the raw data, with reads discarded if the reads contained adapters or uncalled bases, had a mean Phred below 15, or lacked an exact constant-primer or identifier match. COPE v1.2.5 was used to merge the high-quality paired reads, and each unique nucleotide sequence was defined as a clonotype. Clonotypes were aligned to IMGT TRBV, TRBD and TRBJ reference segments using MiTCR v1.1. The analysis was restricted to V-J combinations with a frequency above 0.0001, which together covered over 99% of the repertoires. The TCS score was defined as the ratio of F50 (clonal expansion) to E x V (chaos), calculated using BLOSUM62-based TCRdist between CDR3 peptides within each V-J. Welch's t-statistics and random forest reduced just over 500 V-J features to roughly 13, which were used in a naive Bayes classifier (R e1071). No statistical method was used to fix the sample size in advance, and group allocation was not hidden from the investigators. The paper reports TCR Vbeta CDR3 sequencing of approximately 140 peripheral blood samples: over 40 ophthalmopathy, about 75 hyperthyroidism and around 17 progressor patients.

The origin of this receptor is a woman aged 25 to 39 with Graves disease. Donor details come from another sample of the same person, matched by shared clones. The chain employs TRBV27 and TRBJ2-3; the D gene is perhaps TRBD2, from 5 matching bases. The sequences come from peripheral blood mononuclear cells (PBMCs), collected at new diagnosis, from a patient treated with antithyroid drugs. The DNA is TGTGCCAGCACCTTTGGGAGCGGACCCACAGATACGCAGTATTTT. It codes for CASTFGSGPTDTQYF.